The clone carrying this T cell receptor (beta chain) was seen repeatedly, ten times or more. Using its own MiXCR run on the RT-PCR reads, TCRdb lists one record per CDR3 protein. The sample records 550,000 to 800,000 distinct CDR3 sequences, 15% to 19% being singletons. The data stem from a study of response to subunit inactivated influenza vaccine. Germline CDR1 DFQATT, CDR2 SNEGSKA (reference sequence). The CDR3 extends over 13 amino acids. Deletions cut 5 bases from V and 4 bases from J, with 14 bases between. The V call is TRBV20-1, the J call TRBJ2-5; possible D gene TRBD2, 6 bases. The receptor comes from a man aged 50 to 60 who received an inactivated influenza vaccine. The sample in question was PBMCs from blood, obtained roughly 12 days after vaccination. CDR3 amino acids: CSARTTRGETQYF. CDR3 nucleotide sequence: TGCAGTGCTCGTACGACTAGGGGAGAGACCCAGTACTTC.